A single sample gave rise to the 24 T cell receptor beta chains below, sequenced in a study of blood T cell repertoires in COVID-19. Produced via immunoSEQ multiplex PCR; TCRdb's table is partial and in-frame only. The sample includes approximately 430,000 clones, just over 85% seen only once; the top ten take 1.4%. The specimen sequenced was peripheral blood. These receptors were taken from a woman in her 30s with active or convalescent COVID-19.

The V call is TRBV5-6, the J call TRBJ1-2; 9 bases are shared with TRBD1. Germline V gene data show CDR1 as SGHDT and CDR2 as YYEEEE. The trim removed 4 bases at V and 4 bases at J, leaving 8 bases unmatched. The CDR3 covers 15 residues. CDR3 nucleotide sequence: TGTGCCAGCAGCCCCTGGACAGGGGCCGCCTATGGCTACACCTTC. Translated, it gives CASSPWTGAAYGYTF.

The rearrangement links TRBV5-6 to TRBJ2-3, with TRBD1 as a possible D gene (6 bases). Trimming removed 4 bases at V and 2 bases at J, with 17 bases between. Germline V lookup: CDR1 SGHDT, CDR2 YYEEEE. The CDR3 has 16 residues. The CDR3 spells CASSIWGQRNTDTQYF. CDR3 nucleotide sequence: TGTGCCAGCAGCATCTGGGGGCAGAGAAACACAGATACGCAGTATTTT.

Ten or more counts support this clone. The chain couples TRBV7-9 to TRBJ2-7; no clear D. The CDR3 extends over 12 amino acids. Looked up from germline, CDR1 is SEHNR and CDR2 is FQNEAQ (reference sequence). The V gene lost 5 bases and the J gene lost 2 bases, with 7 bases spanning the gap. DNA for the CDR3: TGTGCCAGCAGCCGGGTCCCCTACGAGCAGTACTTC. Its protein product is CASSRVPYEQYF.

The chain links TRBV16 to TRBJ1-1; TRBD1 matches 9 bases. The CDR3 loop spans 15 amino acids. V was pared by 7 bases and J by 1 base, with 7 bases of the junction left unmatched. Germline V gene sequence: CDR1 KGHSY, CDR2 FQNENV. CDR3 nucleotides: TGTGCCAGCACGACAACAGGGGGCGAGAACACTGAAGCTTTCTTT. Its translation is CASTTTGGENTEAFF.

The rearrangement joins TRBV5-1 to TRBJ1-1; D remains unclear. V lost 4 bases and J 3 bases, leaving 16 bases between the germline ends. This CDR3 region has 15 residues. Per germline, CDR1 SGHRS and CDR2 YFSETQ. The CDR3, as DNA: TGCGCCAGCAGCCCAGGAGGAGGAGGTCACACTGAAGCTTTCTTT. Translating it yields CASSPGGGGHTEAFF.

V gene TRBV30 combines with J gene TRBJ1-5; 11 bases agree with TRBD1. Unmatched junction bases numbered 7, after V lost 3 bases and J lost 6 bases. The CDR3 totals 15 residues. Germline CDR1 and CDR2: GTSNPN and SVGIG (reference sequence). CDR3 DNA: TGTGCCTGGAGCCCGGGGGACAGGGGGTTTCAGCCCCAGCATTTT. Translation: CAWSPGDRGFQPQHF.

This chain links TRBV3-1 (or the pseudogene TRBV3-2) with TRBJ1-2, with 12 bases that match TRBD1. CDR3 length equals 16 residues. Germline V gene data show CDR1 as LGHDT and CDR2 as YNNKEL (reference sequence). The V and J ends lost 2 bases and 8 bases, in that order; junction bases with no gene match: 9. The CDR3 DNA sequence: TGTGCCAGCAGCCAATGGGGGACAGGGGGCTCATTAGGCTACACCTTC. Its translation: CASSQWGTGGSLGYTF.

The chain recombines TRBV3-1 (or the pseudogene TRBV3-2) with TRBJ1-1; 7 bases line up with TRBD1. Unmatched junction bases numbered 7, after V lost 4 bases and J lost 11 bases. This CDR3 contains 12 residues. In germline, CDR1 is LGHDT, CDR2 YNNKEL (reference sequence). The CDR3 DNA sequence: TGTGCCAGCAGCCTATCCAAGGGGGCGGCTTTCTTT. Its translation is CASSLSKGAAFF.

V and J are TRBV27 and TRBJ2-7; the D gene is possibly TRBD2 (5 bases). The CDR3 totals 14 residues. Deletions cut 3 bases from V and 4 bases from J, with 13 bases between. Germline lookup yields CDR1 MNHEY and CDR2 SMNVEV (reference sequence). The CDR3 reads CASSLASSPYEQYF. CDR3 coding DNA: TGTGCCAGCAGTTTGGCTAGCAGCCCTTACGAGCAGTACTTC.

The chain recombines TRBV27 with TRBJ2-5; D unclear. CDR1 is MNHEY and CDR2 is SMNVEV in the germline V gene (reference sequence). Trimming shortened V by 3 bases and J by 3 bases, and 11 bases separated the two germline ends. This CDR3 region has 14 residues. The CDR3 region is CASSFFATEETQYF. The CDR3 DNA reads TGTGCCAGCAGTTTCTTTGCTACTGAAGAGACCCAGTACTTC.

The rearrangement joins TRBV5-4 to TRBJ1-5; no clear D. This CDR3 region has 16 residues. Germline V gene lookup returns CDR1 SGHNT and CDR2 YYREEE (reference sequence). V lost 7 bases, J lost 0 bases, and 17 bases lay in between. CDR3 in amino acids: CASSDLTGISNQPQHF. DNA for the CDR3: TGTGCCAGCTCGGACTTAACGGGGATTAGCAATCAGCCCCAGCATTTT.

CDR3: CASSLSNGGFRPQHF. As DNA, the CDR3 is TGTGCCAGCAGTTTATCGAACGGGGGATTCAGGCCCCAGCATTTT. The genes are TRBV27 and TRBJ1-5, with D possibly matching TRBD1 (5 bases). V was shortened by 0 bases and J by 9 bases, with 15 bases between the two germline ends. CDR3 length: 15 residues. Looked up from germline, CDR1 is MNHEY and CDR2 is SMNVEV (reference sequence).

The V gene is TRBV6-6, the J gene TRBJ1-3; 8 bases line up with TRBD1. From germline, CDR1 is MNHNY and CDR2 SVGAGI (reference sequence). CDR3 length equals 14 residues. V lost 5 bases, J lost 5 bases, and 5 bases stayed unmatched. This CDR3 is CASSPGQVRNTIYF. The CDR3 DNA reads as TGTGCCAGCAGTCCGGGACAGGTGCGAAACACCATATATTTT.

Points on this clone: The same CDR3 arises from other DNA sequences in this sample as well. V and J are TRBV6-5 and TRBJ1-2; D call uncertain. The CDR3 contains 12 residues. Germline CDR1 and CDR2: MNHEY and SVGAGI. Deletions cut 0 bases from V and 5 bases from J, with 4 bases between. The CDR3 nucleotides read TGTGCCAGCAGTTACTCCGGTTATGGCTACACCTTC. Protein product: CASSYSGYGYTF.

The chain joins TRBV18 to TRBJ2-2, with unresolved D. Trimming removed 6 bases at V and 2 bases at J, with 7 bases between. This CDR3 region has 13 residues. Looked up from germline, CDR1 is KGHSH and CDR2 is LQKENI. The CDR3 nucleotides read TGTGCCAGCTCCCAAAGCAACACCGGGGAGCTGTTTTTT. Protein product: CASSQSNTGELFF.

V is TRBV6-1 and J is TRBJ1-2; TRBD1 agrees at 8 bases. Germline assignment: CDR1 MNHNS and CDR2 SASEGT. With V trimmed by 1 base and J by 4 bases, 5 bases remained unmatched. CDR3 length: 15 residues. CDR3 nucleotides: TGTGCCAGCAGTGAAGAACAGGGGGGGGGCTATGGCTACACCTTC. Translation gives CASSEEQGGGYGYTF.

The CDR3 here is CASSQDRRQVNYGYTF. The CDR3 DNA sequence: TGCGCCAGCAGCCAAGATCGGCGTCAGGTTAACTATGGCTACACCTTC. J is TRBJ1-2 and V is TRBV4-1; D not certain. The CDR3 is 16 amino acids. CDR1 is MGHRA, CDR2 YSYEKL, per germline. Trimming pared 0 bases from V and 1 base from J, leaving 12 bases between.

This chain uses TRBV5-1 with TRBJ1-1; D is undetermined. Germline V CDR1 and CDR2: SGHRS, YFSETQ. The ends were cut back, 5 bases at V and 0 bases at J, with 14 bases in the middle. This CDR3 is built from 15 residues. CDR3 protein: CASRPTRELNTEAFF. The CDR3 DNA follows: TGCGCCAGCAGGCCCACGAGGGAATTGAACACTGAAGCTTTCTTT.

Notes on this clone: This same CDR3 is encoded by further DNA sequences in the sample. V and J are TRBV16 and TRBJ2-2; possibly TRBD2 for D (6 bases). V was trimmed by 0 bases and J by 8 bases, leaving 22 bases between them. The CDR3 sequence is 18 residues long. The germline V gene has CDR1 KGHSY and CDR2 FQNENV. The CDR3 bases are TGTGCCAGCAGCCAATCATCCCCGGGACTCCCCGGGAAGGGGGAGCTGTTTTTT. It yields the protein CASSQSSPGLPGKGELFF.

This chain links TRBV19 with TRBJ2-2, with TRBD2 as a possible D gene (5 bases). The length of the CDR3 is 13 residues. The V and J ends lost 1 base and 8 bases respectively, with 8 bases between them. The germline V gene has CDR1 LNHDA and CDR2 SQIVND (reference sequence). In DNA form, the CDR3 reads TGTGCCAGTAGTATAGCCCGGGAAGGGGAGCTGTTTTTT. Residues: CASSIAREGELFF.

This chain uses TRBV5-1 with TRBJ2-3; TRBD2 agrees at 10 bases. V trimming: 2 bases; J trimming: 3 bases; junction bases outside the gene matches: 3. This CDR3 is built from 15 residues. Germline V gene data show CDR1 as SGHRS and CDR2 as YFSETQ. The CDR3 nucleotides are TGCGCCAGCAGCTTTAGCGGGGGGCTGACAGATACGCAGTATTTT. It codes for CASSFSGGLTDTQYF.

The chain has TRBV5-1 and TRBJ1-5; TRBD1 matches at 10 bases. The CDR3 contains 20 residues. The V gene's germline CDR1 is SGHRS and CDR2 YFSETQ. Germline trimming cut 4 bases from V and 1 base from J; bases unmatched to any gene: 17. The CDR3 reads CASSPGPGQGNKGSNQPQHF. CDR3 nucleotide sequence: TGCGCCAGCAGCCCGGGTCCGGGACAGGGGAATAAGGGGAGCAATCAGCCCCAGCATTTT.

CDR3 protein: CASSPRDLTGFSGNTIYF. CDR3 in DNA: TGTGCCAGCAGCCCCCGGGACCTTACAGGGTTCTCTGGAAACACCATATATTTT. V gene TRBV28 combines with J gene TRBJ1-3; tentative D call: TRBD1 (6 bases). The CDR3 has 18 residues. V lost 6 bases and J lost 0, with 21 bases in between. The V gene's germline CDR1 is MDHEN and CDR2 SYDVKM.

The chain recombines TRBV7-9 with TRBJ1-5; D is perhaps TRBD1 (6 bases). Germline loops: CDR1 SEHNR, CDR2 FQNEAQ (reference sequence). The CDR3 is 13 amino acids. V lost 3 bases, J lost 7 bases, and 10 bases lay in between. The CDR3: CASSLGGQQPQHF. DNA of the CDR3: TGTGCCAGCAGCTTGGGGGGGCAACAGCCCCAGCATTTT.